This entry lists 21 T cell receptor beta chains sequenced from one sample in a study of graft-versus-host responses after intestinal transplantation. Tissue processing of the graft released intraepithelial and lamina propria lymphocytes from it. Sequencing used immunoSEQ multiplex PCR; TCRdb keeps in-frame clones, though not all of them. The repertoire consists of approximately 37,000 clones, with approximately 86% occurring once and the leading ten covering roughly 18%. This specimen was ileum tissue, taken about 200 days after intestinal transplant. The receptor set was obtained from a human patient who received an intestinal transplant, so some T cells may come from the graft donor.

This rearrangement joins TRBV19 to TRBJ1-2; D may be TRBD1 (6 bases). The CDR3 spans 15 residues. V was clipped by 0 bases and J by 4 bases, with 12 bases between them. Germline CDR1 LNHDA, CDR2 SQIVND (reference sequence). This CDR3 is CASSIDPTGFYGYTF. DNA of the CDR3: TGTGCCAGTAGTATAGATCCGACAGGCTTCTATGGCTACACCTTC.

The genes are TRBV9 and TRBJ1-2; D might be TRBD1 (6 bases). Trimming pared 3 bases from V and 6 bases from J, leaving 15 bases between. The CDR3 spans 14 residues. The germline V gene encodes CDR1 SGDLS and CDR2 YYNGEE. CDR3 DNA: TGTGCCAGCAGCGCCGGGGGCTCACGACATGGCTACACCTTC. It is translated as CASSAGGSRHGYTF.

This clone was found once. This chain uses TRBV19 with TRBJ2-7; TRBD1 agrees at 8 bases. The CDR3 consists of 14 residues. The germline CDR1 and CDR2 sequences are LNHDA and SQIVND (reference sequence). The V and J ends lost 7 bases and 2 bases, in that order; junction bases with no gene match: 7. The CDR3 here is CASTYGTGAYEQYF. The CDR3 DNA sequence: TGTGCCAGTACCTATGGGACAGGCGCCTACGAGCAGTACTTC.

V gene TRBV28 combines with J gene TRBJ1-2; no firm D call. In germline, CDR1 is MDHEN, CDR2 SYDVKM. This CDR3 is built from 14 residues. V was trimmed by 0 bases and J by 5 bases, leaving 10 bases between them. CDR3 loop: CASSLWVRSYGYTF. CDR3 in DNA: TGTGCCAGCAGTTTATGGGTCAGATCATATGGCTACACCTTC.

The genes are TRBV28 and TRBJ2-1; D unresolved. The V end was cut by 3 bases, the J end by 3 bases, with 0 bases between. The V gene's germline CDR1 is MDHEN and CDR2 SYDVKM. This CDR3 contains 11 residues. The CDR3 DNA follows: TGTGCCAGCAGTTTCTACAATGAGCAGTTCTTC. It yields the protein CASSFYNEQFF.

The CDR3 is CASSLVSGTGLDTQYF. The DNA of the CDR3 is TGTGCCAGCAGCTTGGTCTCCGGGACAGGGTTAGATACGCAGTATTTT. The chain carries TRBV5-6 and TRBJ2-3; 9 positions agree with TRBD1. The J segment lost 5 bases and the V segment lost 0 bases, leaving 7 bases of the junction unmatched. CDR1 is SGHDT, CDR2 YYEEEE, per germline. The CDR3 totals 16 residues.

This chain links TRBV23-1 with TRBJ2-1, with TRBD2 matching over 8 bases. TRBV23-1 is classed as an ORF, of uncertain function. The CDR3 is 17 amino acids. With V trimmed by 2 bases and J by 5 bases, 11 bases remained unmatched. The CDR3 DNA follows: TGCGCCAGCAGTCAAGGCCAGCGGCGGGGGGCCCACAATGAGCAGTTCTTC. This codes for CASSQGQRRGAHNEQFF.

Written as DNA, the CDR3 is TGCAGTGGAGGGCCCTTCTACGAGCAGTACTTC. Protein sequence: CSGGPFYEQYF. V and J are TRBV20-1 and TRBJ2-7, with a possible D match to TRBD2 (5 bases). V lost 7 bases, J lost 3 bases, and 10 bases lay in between. This CDR3 is built from 11 residues. Germline CDR1 DFQATT, CDR2 SNEGSKA (reference sequence).

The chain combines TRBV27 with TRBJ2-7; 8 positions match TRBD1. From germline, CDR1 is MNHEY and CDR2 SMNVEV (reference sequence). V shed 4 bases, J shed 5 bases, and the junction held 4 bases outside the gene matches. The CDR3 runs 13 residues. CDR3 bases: TGTGCCAGCAGTTACCAGGGGGCTAACGAGCAGTACTTC. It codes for CASSYQGANEQYF.

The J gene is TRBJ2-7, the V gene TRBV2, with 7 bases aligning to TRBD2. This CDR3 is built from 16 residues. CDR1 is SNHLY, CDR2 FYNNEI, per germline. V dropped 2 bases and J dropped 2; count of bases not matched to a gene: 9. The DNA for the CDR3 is TGTGCCAGCAGTGAACGCCGGGGAGGGTTGGCCTACGAGCAGTACTTC. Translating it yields CASSERRGGLAYEQYF.

The DNA for the CDR3 is TGCGCCAGCAGCCACGGATCGGGGGGGCGTGGAGATACGCAGTATTTT. It specifies CASSHGSGGRGDTQYF. This chain joins TRBV5-1 and TRBJ2-3, with TRBD2 identical over 8 bases. From germline, CDR1 is SGHRS and CDR2 YFSETQ. This CDR3 has 16 residues. Trimming removed 4 bases from V and 5 bases from J; junction bases left unmatched: 12. Using reference TRBV5-1 and TRBJ2-3 for the parts outside the CDR3, the full variable domain is KAGVTQTPRYLIKTRGQQVTLSCSPISGHRSVSWYQQTPGQGLQFLFEYFSETQRNKGNFPGRFSGRQFSNSRSEMNVSTLELGDSALYLCASSHGSGGRGDTQYFGPGTRLTVL.

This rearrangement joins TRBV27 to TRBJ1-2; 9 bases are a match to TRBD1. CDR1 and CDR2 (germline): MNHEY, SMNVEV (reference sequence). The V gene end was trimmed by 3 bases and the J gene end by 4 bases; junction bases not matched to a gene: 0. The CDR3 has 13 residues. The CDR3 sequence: CASSLGQGYGYTF. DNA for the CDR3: TGTGCCAGCAGTTTGGGACAGGGCTATGGCTACACCTTC.

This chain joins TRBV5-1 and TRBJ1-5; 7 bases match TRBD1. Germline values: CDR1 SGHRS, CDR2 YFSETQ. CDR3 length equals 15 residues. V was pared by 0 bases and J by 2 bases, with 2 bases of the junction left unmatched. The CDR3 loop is CASSLEGGRNQPQHF. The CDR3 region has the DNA TGCGCCAGCAGCTTGGAAGGGGGCCGCAATCAGCCCCAGCATTTT. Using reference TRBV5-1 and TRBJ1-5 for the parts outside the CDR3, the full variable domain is KAGVTQTPRYLIKTRGQQVTLSCSPISGHRSVSWYQQTPGQGLQFLFEYFSETQRNKGNFPGRFSGRQFSNSRSEMNVSTLELGDSALYLCASSLEGGRNQPQHFGDGTRLSIL.

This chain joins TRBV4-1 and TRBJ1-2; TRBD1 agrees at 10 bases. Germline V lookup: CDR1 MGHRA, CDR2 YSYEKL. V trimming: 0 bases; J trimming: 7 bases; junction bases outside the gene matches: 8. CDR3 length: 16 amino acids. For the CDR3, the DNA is TGCGCCAGCAGCCAAGATGGGCGACAGGGGGCGCTTGGCTACACCTTC. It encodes CASSQDGRQGALGYTF.

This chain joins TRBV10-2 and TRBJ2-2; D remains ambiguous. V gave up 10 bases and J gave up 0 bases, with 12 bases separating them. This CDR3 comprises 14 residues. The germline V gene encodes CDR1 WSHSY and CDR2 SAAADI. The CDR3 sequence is CATQRTSNTGELFF. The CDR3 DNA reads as TGCGCCACCCAGAGGACCTCGAACACCGGGGAGCTGTTTTTT.

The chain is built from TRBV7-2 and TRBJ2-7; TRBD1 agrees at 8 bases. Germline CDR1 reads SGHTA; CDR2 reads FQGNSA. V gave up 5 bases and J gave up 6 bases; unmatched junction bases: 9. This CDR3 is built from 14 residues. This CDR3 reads CASSQDRVFGEQYF. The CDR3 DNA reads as TGTGCCAGCAGCCAGGACAGGGTCTTCGGCGAGCAGTACTTC.

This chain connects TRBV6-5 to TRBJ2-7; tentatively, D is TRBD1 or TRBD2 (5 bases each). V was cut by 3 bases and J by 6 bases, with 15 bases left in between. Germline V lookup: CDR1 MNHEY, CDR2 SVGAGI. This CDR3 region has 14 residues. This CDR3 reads CASSYGGRGSEQYF. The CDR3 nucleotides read TGTGCCAGCAGTTATGGGGGAAGGGGAAGCGAGCAGTACTTC.

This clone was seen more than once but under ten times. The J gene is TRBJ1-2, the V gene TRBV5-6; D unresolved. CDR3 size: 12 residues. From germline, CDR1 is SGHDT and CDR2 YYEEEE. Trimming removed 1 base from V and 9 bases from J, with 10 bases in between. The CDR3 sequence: CASSLPALSYTF. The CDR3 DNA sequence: TGTGCCAGCAGCTTGCCAGCATTAAGCTACACCTTC. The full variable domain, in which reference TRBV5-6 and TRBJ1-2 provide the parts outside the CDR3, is DAGVTQSPTHLIKTRGQQVTLRCSPKSGHDTVSWYQQALGQGPQFIFQYYEEEERQRGNFPDRFSGHQFPNYSSELNVNALLLGDSALYLCASSLPALSYTFGSGTRLTVV.

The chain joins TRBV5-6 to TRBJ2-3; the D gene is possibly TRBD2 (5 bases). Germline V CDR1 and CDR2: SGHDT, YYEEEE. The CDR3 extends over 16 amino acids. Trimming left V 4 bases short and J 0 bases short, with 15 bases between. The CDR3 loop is CASSDGGRGSTDTQYF. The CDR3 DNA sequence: TGTGCCAGCAGCGATGGCGGCAGAGGGAGCACAGATACGCAGTATTTT.

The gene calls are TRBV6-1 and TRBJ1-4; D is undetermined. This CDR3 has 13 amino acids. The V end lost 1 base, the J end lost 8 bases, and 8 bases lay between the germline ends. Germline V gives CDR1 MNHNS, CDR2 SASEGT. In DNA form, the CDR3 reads TGTGCCAGCAGTGAAGGGATAGCCGAAAAACTGTTTTTT. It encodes CASSEGIAEKLFF.

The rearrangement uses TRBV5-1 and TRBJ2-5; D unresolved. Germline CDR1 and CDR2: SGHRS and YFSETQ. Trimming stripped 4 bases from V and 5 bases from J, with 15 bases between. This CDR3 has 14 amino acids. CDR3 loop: CASSGSSTWETQYF. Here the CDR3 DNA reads TGCGCCAGCAGCGGGTCTAGTACGTGGGAGACCCAGTACTTC.